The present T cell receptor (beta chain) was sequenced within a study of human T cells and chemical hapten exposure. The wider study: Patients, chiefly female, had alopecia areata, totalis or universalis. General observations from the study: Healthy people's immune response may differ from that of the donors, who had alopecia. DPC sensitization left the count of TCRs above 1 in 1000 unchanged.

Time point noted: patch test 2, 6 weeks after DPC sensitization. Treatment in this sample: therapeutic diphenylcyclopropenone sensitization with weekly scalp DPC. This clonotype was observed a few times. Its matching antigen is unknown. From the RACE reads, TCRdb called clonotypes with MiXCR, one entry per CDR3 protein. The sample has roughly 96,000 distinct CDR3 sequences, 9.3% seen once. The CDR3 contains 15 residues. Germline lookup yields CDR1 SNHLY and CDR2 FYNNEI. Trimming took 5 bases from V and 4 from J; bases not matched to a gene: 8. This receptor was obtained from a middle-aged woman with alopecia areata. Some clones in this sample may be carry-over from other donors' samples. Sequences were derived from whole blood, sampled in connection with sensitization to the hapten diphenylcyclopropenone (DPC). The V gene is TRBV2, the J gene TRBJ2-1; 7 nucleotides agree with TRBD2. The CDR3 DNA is TGTGCCAGCAGTCGTACTAGCGTCCCGTACAATGAGCAGTTCTTC. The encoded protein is CASSRTSVPYNEQFF. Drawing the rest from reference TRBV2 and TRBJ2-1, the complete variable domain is EPEVTQTPSHQVTQMGQEVILRCVPISNHLYFYWYRQILGQKVEFLVSFYNNEISEKSEIFDDQFSVERPDGSNFTLKIRSTKLEDSAMYFCASSRTSVPYNEQFFGPGTRLTVL.